The source of this T cell receptor beta chain is a study of spatial heterogeneity in lung cancer. About the research overall: Donation came from about 72 patients with untreated early-stage non-small cell lung cancer. Follow-up PBMC specimens underwent sequencing when available; their median timing was roughly 2 years after resection.

Germline V gene lookup returns CDR1 LGHNT and CDR2 FRNRAP. The V end lost 5 bases, the J end lost 0 bases, and 8 bases lay between the germline ends. The CDR3 consists of 14 residues. TCRdb re-derived calls from the 5' RACE reads in MiXCR, one entry per CDR3 protein. The profile shows approximately 70,000 distinct CDR3 sequences, less than 9.5% of them singletons. Time point given: blood at routine non-recurrence follow-up after resection. Sequencing covered unsorted whole RNA taken from tumor, nontumor lung or frozen PBMC. In this sample, this clonotype turned up many times. The V and J genes are TRBV12-5 and TRBJ1-3; D might be TRBD1 (5 bases). The specimen comprised PBMCs, sampled at follow-up. The receptor's source is a female donor with early-stage non-small cell lung cancer. CDR3 sequence reads: CASGPDISGNTIYF. CDR3 DNA sequence: TGTGCTAGTGGTCCGGACATCTCTGGAAACACCATATATTTT.